These T cell receptor beta chains were read from a single sample in a study of T cell repertoires in cytomegalovirus infection. TCRdb recomputed calls from the reads with MiXCR, one row per CDR3 protein. The sample lists 290,000 or so distinct CDR3 sequences, around 10% occurring once. Specimen: PBMCs. The receptors derive from a human donor in good health (CMV status not recorded). Some clones in this sample may be carry-over from other donors' samples. Each CDR3 is given with its conserved first and last residue. The D gene is left open where the match is weak. Clone sizes are given selectively: once, few, many, or a class where the clone is expanded.

V: TRBV6-6
size: NA
D: TRBD1
J: TRBJ1-2
CDR3: CASSQTGTGGYTF
DNA: TGTGCCAGCAGCCAGACAGGGACGGGTGGCTACACCTTC

V: TRBV29-1
size: NA
D: NA
J: TRBJ2-7
CDR3: CSVEVQHYEQYF
DNA: TGCAGCGTTGAAGTACAGCACTACGAGCAGTACTTC

V: TRBV28
size: many
D: NA
J: TRBJ2-5
CDR3: CASSPRPGTQYF
DNA: TGTGCCAGCAGTCCAAGACCTGGGACCCAGTACTTC

V: TRBV2
size: many
D: TRBD1
J: TRBJ1-3
CDR3: CASETGQGDTIYF
DNA: TGTGCCAGCGAGACGGGACAGGGCGACACCATATATTTT

V: TRBV6-2/TRBV6-3
size: many
D: TRBD1
J: TRBJ2-5
CDR3: CASSRTGVTTQYF
DNA: TGTGCCAGCTCCCGGACAGGGGTAACGACCCAGTACTTC

V: TRBV12-5
size: many
D: NA
J: TRBJ2-5
CDR3: CASGLEQETQYF
DNA: TGTGCTAGTGGTTTGGAGCAAGAGACCCAGTACTTC

V: TRBV29-1
size: NA
D: NA
J: TRBJ2-1
CDR3: CSAGALLTYNEQFF
DNA: TGCAGCGCTGGCGCCCTCCTTACCTACAATGAGCAGTTCTTC

V: TRBV7-6
size: many
D: TRBD2
J: TRBJ2-5
CDR3: CASSLATSGVHWETQYF
DNA: TGTGCCAGCAGCTTAGCGACTAGCGGGGTCCACTGGGAGACCCAGTACTTC

V: TRBV7-9
size: few
D: NA
J: TRBJ2-5
CDR3: CASSSMGETQYF
DNA: TGTGCCAGCAGTTCTATGGGAGAGACCCAGTACTTC

V: TRBV10-3
size: NA
D: NA
J: TRBJ2-3
CDR3: CAISEAGSTDTQYF
DNA: TGTGCCATCAGTGAAGCAGGGAGCACAGATACGCAGTATTTT

V: TRBV4-2
size: many
D: NA
J: TRBJ1-6
CDR3: CASSQEAGAGNSPLHF
DNA: TGTGCCAGCAGCCAAGAAGCGGGGGCAGGGAATTCACCCCTCCACTTT

V: TRBV7-8
size: many
D: NA
J: TRBJ2-3
CDR3: CASSLGVGSRTTDTQYF
DNA: TGTGCCAGCAGCTTAGGGGTGGGTAGCAGAACCACAGATACGCAGTATTTT

V: TRBV2
size: many
D: TRBD2
J: TRBJ2-3
CDR3: CASSDTRGGRTDTQYF
DNA: TGTGCCAGCAGTGATACCCGGGGGGGACGCACAGATACGCAGTATTTT

V: TRBV20-1
size: many
D: TRBD1
J: TRBJ2-5
CDR3: CSAPRTGEGTQYF
DNA: TGCAGTGCTCCGAGGACAGGGGAAGGGACCCAGTACTTC

V: TRBV20-1
size: few
D: NA
J: TRBJ1-2
CDR3: CSARGGPGDGYTF
DNA: TGCAGTGCTCGGGGGGGGCCTGGGGATGGCTACACCTTC

V: TRBV5-1
size: many
D: TRBD1
J: TRBJ2-7
CDR3: CASSSGQGFPEQYF
DNA: TGCGCCAGCAGCTCGGGACAGGGCTTTCCCGAGCAGTACTTC

V: TRBV29-1
size: NA
D: TRBD1
J: TRBJ2-6
CDR3: CSVYSGQGGSGANVLTF
DNA: TGCAGCGTTTACTCTGGACAGGGTGGCTCTGGGGCCAACGTCCTGACTTTC

V: TRBV4-2
size: many
D: TRBD1
J: TRBJ1-5
CDR3: CASSPVGTGDQPQHF
DNA: TGTGCCAGCAGCCCTGTCGGGACAGGCGATCAGCCCCAGCATTTT

V: TRBV7-8
size: many
D: NA
J: TRBJ1-1
CDR3: CASSLAQGLNTEAFF
DNA: TGTGCCAGCAGCTTAGCGCAGGGGTTGAACACTGAAGCTTTCTTT

V: TRBV2
size: many
D: TRBD1
J: TRBJ1-6
CDR3: CASSARDRGNSPLHF
DNA: TGTGCCAGCAGTGCCAGGGACAGGGGTAATTCACCCCTCCACTTT

V: TRBV7-9
size: many
D: TRBD1
J: TRBJ1-2
CDR3: CASSPGQEGDGYTF
DNA: TGTGCCAGCAGCCCGGGACAGGAGGGAGATGGCTACACCTTC

V: TRBV12-3/TRBV12-4
size: many
D: NA
J: TRBJ2-1
CDR3: CASSFPGEQFF
DNA: TGTGCCAGCAGTTTCCCAGGGGAGCAGTTCTTC

V: TRBV7-8
size: few
D: TRBD2
J: TRBJ2-2
CDR3: CASSRRTSITGELFF
DNA: TGTGCCAGCAGCCGGAGGACTAGCATCACCGGGGAGCTGTTTTTT

V: TRBV12-3/TRBV12-4
size: many
D: TRBD2
J: TRBJ2-2
CDR3: CASSPTTSGGTGELFF
DNA: TGTGCCAGCAGTCCCACGACTAGCGGGGGTACCGGGGAGCTGTTTTTT

V: TRBV7-2
size: many
D: NA
J: TRBJ1-5
CDR3: CASSPVGLNQPQHF
DNA: TGTGCCAGCAGCCCTGTGGGCCTTAATCAGCCCCAGCATTTT

V: TRBV18
size: NA
D: NA
J: TRBJ2-6
CDR3: CASSVSDSGANVLTF
DNA: TGTGCCAGCTCAGTGTCCGACTCTGGGGCCAACGTCCTGACTTTC

V: TRBV20-1
size: NA
D: TRBD2
J: TRBJ2-1
CDR3: CSASRTSGGAFNEQFF
DNA: TGCAGTGCTTCCCGGACTAGCGGGGGGGCGTTCAATGAGCAGTTCTTC

V: TRBV29-1
size: many
D: NA
J: TRBJ2-6
CDR3: CSSLSGANVLTF
DNA: TGCAGCTCATTATCTGGGGCCAACGTCCTGACTTTC

V: TRBV14
size: many
D: TRBD2
J: TRBJ2-1
CDR3: CASSQDGSGEHNEQFF
DNA: TGTGCCAGCAGCCAAGATGGGAGCGGGGAACACAATGAGCAGTTCTTC

V: TRBV29-1
size: few
D: TRBD2
J: TRBJ2-5
CDR3: CSVDWGGQETQYF
DNA: TGCAGCGTTGATTGGGGGGGGCAAGAGACCCAGTACTTC

V: TRBV4-2
size: many
D: NA
J: TRBJ1-1
CDR3: CASSQDLGMNSEAFF
DNA: TGTGCCAGCAGCCAAGATCTAGGGATGAACAGTGAAGCTTTCTTT

V: TRBV29-1
size: NA
D: NA
J: TRBJ1-2
CDR3: CSDRDDYGYTF
DNA: TGCAGCGACAGGGACGACTATGGCTACACCTTC

V: TRBV4-2
size: many
D: NA
J: TRBJ2-3
CDR3: CASRPTGSDTQYF
DNA: TGTGCCAGCAGGCCAACAGGGTCAGATACGCAGTATTTT

V: TRBV20-1
size: many
D: TRBD1
J: TRBJ1-6
CDR3: CSATTGTGSPLHF
DNA: TGCAGTGCTACGACCGGGACAGGGTCACCCCTCCACTTT